This TCR beta chain was observed in a study of cytomegalovirus exposure and HLA in healthy donors. Study-level results: The authors confirmed in vitro that three CMV-associated chains were specific for CMV antigens. Reports showed the classifier diagnosing cytomegalovirus status with high specificity and sensitivity.

The germline CDR1 and CDR2 sequences are MNHEY and SMNVEV (reference sequence). The CDR3 loop spans 15 amino acids. Trimming cost V 6 bases and J 4 bases; bases outside gene matches: 11. PCR employed 60 Vbeta and 13 Jbeta primers. The method was immunoSEQ multiplex PCR; TCRdb's version includes in-frame clones alone and lacks a portion of them. The repertoire consists of roughly 250,000 clones, with 80% occurring once and the leading ten covering roughly 0.31%. As concerns this clone: Its antigen is undetermined.

This clonotype originated in a girl aged 2 to 10 in good health and CMV-seronegative. Sequencing was done on a sample of PBMCs. The V gene is TRBV27, the J gene TRBJ2-5, with 7 bases lining up with TRBD1. The CDR3 nucleotides are TGTGCCAGCAGAGTTCAGGGGGACGTAGTAGAGACCCAGTACTTC. Protein: CASRVQGDVVETQYF.